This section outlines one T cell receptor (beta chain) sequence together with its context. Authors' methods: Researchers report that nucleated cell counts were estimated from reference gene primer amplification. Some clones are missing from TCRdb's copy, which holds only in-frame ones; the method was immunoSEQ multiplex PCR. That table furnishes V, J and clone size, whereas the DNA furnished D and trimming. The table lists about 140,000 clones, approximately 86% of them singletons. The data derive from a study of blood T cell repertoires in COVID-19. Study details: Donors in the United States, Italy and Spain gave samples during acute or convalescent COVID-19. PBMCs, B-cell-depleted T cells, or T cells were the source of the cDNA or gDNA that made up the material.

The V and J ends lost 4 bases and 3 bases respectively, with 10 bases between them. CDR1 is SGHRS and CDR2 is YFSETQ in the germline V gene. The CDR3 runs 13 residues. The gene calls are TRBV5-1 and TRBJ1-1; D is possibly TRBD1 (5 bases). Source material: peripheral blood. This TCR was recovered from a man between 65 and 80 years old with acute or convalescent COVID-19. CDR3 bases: TGCGCCAGCAGCGTACAGGTGGACACTGAAGCTTTCTTT. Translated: CASSVQVDTEAFF.